Listed here is a single T cell receptor (beta chain). The data are from a study of blood T cell repertoires in COVID-19. Original handling: Amplification with reference gene primers provided the estimates of nucleated cell counts. Sequenced by immunoSEQ multiplex PCR; TCRdb stores in-frame clones only, minus some. V and J calls and clone size are as listed in that table; D and trimming were resolved from the DNA. This repertoire shows about 150,000 clones, 75% to 90% found once; its top ten account for about 6%. Germline lookup yields CDR1 WSHSY and CDR2 SAAADI. V lost 6 bases, J lost 2 bases, and 16 bases lay in between. This CDR3 is 15 amino acids long.

The specimen was peripheral blood. The V and J genes are TRBV10-2 and TRBJ1-1; possibly TRBD1 for D (5 bases). The sequence derives from a man older than 75 with acute or convalescent COVID-19. CDR3 coding DNA: TGCGCCAGCAGCAGAACCCTGGGGGGTAACACTGAAGCTTTCTTT. Protein sequence: CASSRTLGGNTEAFF.